The 8 T cell receptor beta chains in this list originate from one sample, sequenced in a study of shared clonotypes between healthy human individuals. Sequencing used immunoSEQ multiplex PCR; TCRdb keeps in-frame clones, though not all of them. The sample lists 2 million to 2.5 million clones, about 92% seen once, with approximately 0.4% in the top ten. Sequencing was performed on naive CD4+ T cells from PBMCs. The subset is: CD45RA+ positively selected. Every receptor here comes from a man aged 18 to 29 in good health. Some clones in this sample may be carry-over from other donors' samples.

This chain connects TRBV6-1 to TRBJ2-7, with D uncertain. This CDR3 is built from 15 residues. Germline V gene lookup returns CDR1 MNHNS and CDR2 SASEGT. V lost 1 base and J lost 4, with 14 bases in between. The CDR3 here is CASSEGETGVYEQYF. The CDR3 region has the DNA TGTGCCAGCAGTGAAGGAGAAACCGGAGTGTACGAGCAGTACTTC.

The chain carries TRBV5-4 and TRBJ2-1; 8 bases fit TRBD2. V lost 5 bases and J lost 15; bases outside the gene matches: 7. CDR1 and CDR2 (germline): SGHNT, YYREEE (reference sequence). The CDR3 spans 11 residues. CDR3 in amino acids: CASSFQRERFF. CDR3 DNA: TGTGCCAGCAGTTTCCAGCGGGAGAGGTTCTTC.

There are a few counts of this clone. V is TRBV14 and J is TRBJ2-1; perhaps TRBD2 as D (5 bases). CDR3 length: 14 amino acids. Germline CDR1 is SGHDN and CDR2 is FVKESK. The ends were cut back, 4 bases at V and 1 base at J, with 8 bases in the middle. CDR3 in amino acids: CASSLRGSYNEQFF. The CDR3 nucleotides are TGTGCCAGCAGCCTCCGGGGATCCTACAATGAGCAGTTCTTC.

V and J are TRBV6-1 and TRBJ2-3, with 10 bases aligning to TRBD1. The CDR3 has 15 amino acids. The ends lost 7 bases at V and 3 bases at J; junction bases unmatched: 7. Per the germline V gene, CDR1 is MNHNS and CDR2 is SASEGT. The CDR3 reads CASTGPGQGTDTQYF. The CDR3 DNA is TGTGCCAGCACCGGTCCGGGACAGGGGACAGATACGCAGTATTTT.

V gene TRBV7-9 combines with J gene TRBJ2-5; D gene unclear. Germline V gives CDR1 SEHNR, CDR2 FQNEAQ (reference sequence). Trimming pared 1 base from V and 2 bases from J, leaving 8 bases between. CDR3 size: 14 residues. The CDR3 spells CASSLGFLQETQYF. In DNA form, the CDR3 reads TGTGCCAGCAGCTTAGGGTTCCTTCAAGAGACCCAGTACTTC.

The rearrangement uses TRBV4-1 and TRBJ2-1, with 16 bases identical to TRBD2. The germline V gene encodes CDR1 MGHRA and CDR2 YSYEKL. Trimming took 1 base from V and 4 from J; bases not matched to a gene: 16. This CDR3 is built from 22 residues. CDR3 coding DNA: TGCGCCAGCAGCCAAGTTATTATAGTCGGGACTAGCGGGAGGGTGGTATACAATGAGCAGTTCTTC. It is translated as CASSQVIIVGTSGRVVYNEQFF.

The chain employs TRBV18 and TRBJ2-7; TRBD2 matches 13 bases. Looked up from germline, CDR1 is KGHSH and CDR2 is LQKENI. Unmatched junction bases numbered 9, after V lost 1 base and J lost 6 bases. The CDR3 length is 17 residues. CDR3 bases: TGTGCCAGCTCACCACTTGGACTAGCGGGAGTCATGGGCGAGCAGTACTTC. Translation gives CASSPLGLAGVMGEQYF.

The chain is built from TRBV30 and TRBJ1-5; D gene unclear. The CDR3 sequence is 15 residues long. The V and J ends lost 2 bases and 5 bases respectively, with 16 bases between them. CDR1 GTSNPN and CDR2 SVGIG come from the germline V gene (reference sequence). CDR3 residues: CAWSTLRHRDQPQHF. For the CDR3, the DNA is TGTGCCTGGAGTACTTTGCGGCACCGAGATCAGCCCCAGCATTTT.